This is a list of T cell receptor beta chains from one sample in a study of T cells in Graves' hyperthyroidism and ophthalmopathy. MiXCR was run by TCRdb on the multiplex PCR reads, yielding one entry per CDR3 protein. Found here are 95,000 to 100,000 distinct CDR3 sequences, about 51% of them singletons; the top ten hold about 25%. The sequenced sample was blood. These receptors all stem from a woman in her 40s with Graves' hyperthyroidism. Both conserved end residues are part of each CDR3. The order of the fields is clone size, D gene, J gene, V gene, CDR3 protein, CDR3 DNA. The D gene is left open where the match is weak. The size of a clone is reported for some rows only, either as once, few or many, or as a class for expanded clones.

>-|-|TRBJ2-5|TRBV2
CASSGGGETQYF
TGTGCCAGCAGTGGAGGTGGGGAGACCCAGTACTTC
>many|-|TRBJ2-7|TRBV7-8
CASSLGVQETYEQYF
TGTGCCAGCAGCTTAGGAGTCCAAGAGACCTACGAGCAGTACTTC
>-|-|TRBJ1-1|TRBV2
CASSFAGRGEAFF
TGTGCCAGCAGTTTCGCGGGAAGGGGCGAAGCTTTCTTT
>-|TRBD1|TRBJ1-1|TRBV29-1
CSGRDRGWGTEAFF
TGCAGCGGACGGGACAGGGGTTGGGGCACTGAAGCTTTCTTT
>many|-|TRBJ1-2|TRBV5-1
CASSLFTGYGYTF
TGCGCCAGCAGCTTGTTCACGGGCTATGGCTACACCTTC
>-|-|TRBJ1-1|TRBV14
CASSQVTRGQNTEAFF
TGTGCCAGCAGCCAAGTTACCAGGGGCCAGAACACTGAAGCTTTCTTT
>few|TRBD1|TRBJ1-2|TRBV29-1
CSVGQGDYGYTF
TGCAGCGTTGGACAGGGAGACTATGGCTACACCTTC
>-|-|TRBJ2-7|TRBV20-1
CSASSGNFGQYF
TGCAGTGCTAGTTCAGGCAACTTCGGGCAGTACTTC
>-|TRBD2|TRBJ2-2|TRBV7-9
CASREIAGRTTGELFF
TGTGCCAGCAGGGAAATAGCGGGACGAACGACCGGGGAGCTGTTTTTT
>-|-|TRBJ1-5|TRBV29-1
CSVATGNQPQHF
-
>-|-|TRBJ2-6|TRBV2
CASSVSAEGRGANVLTF
TGTGCCAGCAGTGTCTCTGCAGAGGGGCGGGGGGCCAACGTCCTGACTTTC
>-|-|TRBJ2-2|TRBV7-3
CASRALGETQYFGELFF
-
>-|-|TRBJ1-5|TRBV15
CATSRDIQPQRF
TGTGCCACCAGCAGGGACATTCAGCCCCAGCGTTTT
>-|-|TRBJ2-1|TRBV20-1
CSARDLGARSSYNEQFF
TGCAGTGCTAGAGATCTGGGCGCCCGGAGCTCCTACAATGAGCAGTTCTTC
>-|TRBD1|TRBJ2-2|TRBV11-2
CASSSGTGKNTGELFF
TGTGCCAGCAGCTCCGGGACAGGGAAGAACACCGGGGAGCTGTTCTTT
>-|-|TRBJ1-5|TRBV5-5
CASAWEGVGIRQPQHF
TGTGCCAGCGCGTGGGAGGGCGTCGGAATTCGGCAGCCCCAGCATTTT
>-|-|TRBJ2-7|TRBV7-9
CASSLAGITGEQYF
TGTGCCAGCAGCTTAGCAGGGATCACCGGGGAGCAGTACTTC
>-|-|TRBJ1-4|TRBV13
CASSSFSAEASTNEKLFF
TGTGCCAGCAGCTCCTTCTCCGCTGAGGCCTCAACTAATGAAAAACTGTTTTTT
>-|-|TRBJ1-1|TRBV6-1
CASSEALGDEAFF
TGTGCCAGCAGTGAAGCCCTGGGGGATGAAGCTTTCTTT
>many|-|TRBJ2-7|TRBV20-1
CSAPRDYSSYEQYF
TGCAGTGCTCCACGCGACTACAGCTCCTACGAGCAGTACTTC
>-|TRBD1|TRBJ1-4|TRBV5-1
CASSEGQGAPYEKLFF
TGCGCCAGCAGCGAGGGACAGGGGGCCCCTTATGAAAAACTGTTTTTT
>once|-|TRBJ1-5|TRBV7-8
CASSRAGSGYQPQHF
TGTGCCAGCAGCCGGGCGGGGAGTGGGTATCAGCCCCAGCATTTT
>-|TRBD1|TRBJ1-3|TRBV29-1
CSVDRVSTIYF
TGCAGCGTGGACAGGGTTAGCACCATATATTTT
>many|TRBD1|TRBJ2-5|TRBV28
CASSSRAGGQETQYF
TGTGCCAGCAGTTCAAGGGCAGGGGGACAAGAGACCCAGTACTTC
>-|TRBD1|TRBJ1-1|TRBV29-1
CSFTGTANTEAFF
TGCAGCTTCACCGGGACAGCGAACACTGAAGCTTTCTTT
>many|TRBD1|TRBJ1-2|TRBV25-1
CASSVSHFTQGARHYGYTF
TGTGCCAGCAGTGTCTCCCATTTTACTCAGGGGGCGAGGCACTATGGCTACACCTTC
>many|-|TRBJ2-2|TRBV5-1
CASSLQGNGYTGELFF
TGCGCCAGCAGTTTACAGGGTAATGGGTACACCGGGGAGCTGTTTTTT
>-|TRBD2|TRBJ2-7|TRBV11-2
CASSLLAGGEQYF
TGTGCCAGCAGCTTACTAGCGGGAGGCGAGCAGTACTTC
>-|-|TRBJ2-7|TRBV29-1
CSVEDGGYEQYF
TGCAGCGTTGAAGACGGAGGCTACGAGCAGTACTTC
>-|TRBD1|TRBJ1-3|TRBV20-1
CSARDPRTGEISGSTIYF
TGCAGTGCTAGAGATCCCCGGACAGGCGAAATCTCTGGAAGCACCATATATTTT
>many|TRBD1|TRBJ2-3|TRBV5-6
CASSLNRGLPRTDTQYF
TGTGCCAGCAGCTTGAACAGGGGGCTTCCTCGCACAGATACGCAGTATTTT
>-|-|TRBJ1-5|TRBV7-2
CASSLGGYSNQPQHF
TGTGCCAGCAGCTTAGGAGGGTATAGCAATCAGCCCCAGCATTTT
>many|-|TRBJ1-2|TRBV5-5
CASSLRMGTHYGYTF
TGTGCCAGCAGCTTGAGGATGGGTACCCACTATGGCTACACCTTC
>-|TRBD1|TRBJ1-5|TRBV10-3
CAIQTGGGTDPNQPQHF
TGTGCCATTCAAACAGGGGGCGGGACGGATCCCAATCAGCCCCAGCATTTT
>-|TRBD1|TRBJ2-2|TRBV7-9
CASRPQGPDGYTGELFF
TGTGCCAGCAGGCCACAGGGGCCCGATGGCTACACCGGGGAGCTGTTTTTT
>-|TRBD2|TRBJ2-5|TRBV20-1
CSAGDRSGRGETQYF
TGCAGTGCTGGGGACAGAAGCGGGAGGGGAGAGACCCAGTACTTC
>many|-|TRBJ2-2|TRBV5-5
CASSRGLNTGELFF
TGTGCCAGCAGTAGGGGGTTGAACACCGGGGAGCTGTTTTTT
>-|-|TRBJ2-7|TRBV28
CASSVRDGADEQYF
TGTGCCAGCAGTGTCCGGGACGGCGCCGACGAGCAGTACTTC
>many|-|TRBJ2-3|TRBV7-2
CASTQTGDTQYF
TGTGCCAGCACCCAAACGGGGGATACGCAGTATTTT
>-|-|TRBJ2-7|TRBV7-2
CASTLVGLAQTYEQYF
TGTGCCAGCACCCTGGTGGGGCTAGCGCAAACCTACGAGCAGTACTTC
>few|TRBD2|TRBJ2-7|TRBV28
CASSPRLAGEEQYF
TGTGCCAGCAGTCCCAGACTAGCGGGAGAAGAGCAGTACTTC
>-|-|TRBJ1-1|TRBV7-2
CASSFRVTEAFF
TGTGCCAGCAGTTTCAGGGTCACTGAAGCTTTCTTT
>-|TRBD1|TRBJ2-7|TRBV9
CASNTGTGGAYEQYF
TGTGCCAGCAACACCGGGACAGGGGGGGCGTACGAGCAGTACTTC